The 28 T cell receptor beta chains in this list originate from one sample, sequenced in a study of T-cell reconstitution after alpha-beta-depleted transplantation in children (dated by TCRdb to the mid-2010s). Libraries were constructed by PCR. TCRdb names Illumina HiSeq 2500 as the instrument used. To normalize quantification of the TCRbeta repertoire, the TCR libraries were built with molecular barcoding that relied on unique molecular identifiers. The public reads were run again by TCRdb, first through fastp at Q25 and then through MiXCR, and only productive beta chains were kept. Identical CDR3 proteins give one entry, which carries the most common genes and DNA. In this sample the table shows under 350,000 distinct CDR3 sequences, 9.9% of which occur a single time. About a tenth of the sample lies in the top ten. The material was PBMCs from the stem cell graft donor, obtained from the stem cell graft. Receptor source: a human donor who donated a stem cell graft to a child with SCID.

V is TRBV7-9 and J is TRBJ2-1; D is unclear. Per germline, CDR1 SEHNR and CDR2 FQNEAQ (reference sequence). The CDR3 is 17 amino acids. With 2 bases removed from V and 2 bases from J, the gap between germline ends came to 16 bases. In DNA, the CDR3 is TGTGCCAGCAGCTTACCTCCGCGCAGTGACGCCTACAATGAGCAGTTCTTC. As protein: CASSLPPRSDAYNEQFF.

The chain is built from TRBV2 and TRBJ2-4, with D perhaps matching TRBD1 (6 bases). Germline CDR1 is SNHLY and CDR2 is FYNNEI. The CDR3 is made up of 14 amino acids. V was shortened by 7 bases and J by 0 bases, with 10 bases between the two germline ends. The DNA for the CDR3 is TGTGCCAGCAATGAGGGGGTAGCCAAAAACATTCAGTACTTC. This sequence encodes CASNEGVAKNIQYF.

Ten or more counts support this clonotype. The V call is TRBV7-3, the J call TRBJ2-3; TRBD1 aligns across 7 bases. Trimming cost V 2 bases and J 2 bases; bases outside gene matches: 1. Germline CDR1 and CDR2: SGHTA and FQGTGA. The CDR3 consists of 14 residues. The CDR3 reads CASSLDRATDTQYF. The CDR3 DNA reads TGTGCCAGCAGCTTAGACAGGGCCACAGATACGCAGTATTTT.

This clonotype was seen repeatedly, ten times or more. V and J are TRBV6-1 and TRBJ2-2, with D perhaps TRBD1 or TRBD2 (6 bases each). This CDR3 comprises 16 residues. CDR1 is MNHNS, CDR2 SASEGT, per germline. Between the trimmed V and J ends, which lost 4 bases and 2 bases, there was a span of 14 bases. The CDR3 loop reads CASSVRGGRNTGELFF. The CDR3 DNA reads as TGTGCCAGCAGTGTCAGAGGGGGGCGAAACACCGGGGAGCTGTTTTTT.

This clonotype was counted a few times. This chain joins TRBV10-3 and TRBJ1-6; unclear D gene. V lost 10 bases and J 5 bases, leaving 15 bases between the germline ends. The CDR3 consists of 14 residues. Germline CDR1 ENHRY, CDR2 SYGVKD. The CDR3 DNA reads as TGTGCCACCAAGGAAACAGCAAATAATTCACCCCTCCACTTT. Translation gives CATKETANNSPLHF.

DNA for the CDR3: TGTGCCAGCAGTGGGGTGGGAGGGTACGAGCAGTACTTC. Amino acid sequence: CASSGVGGYEQYF. The chain links TRBV25-1 to TRBJ2-7, with TRBD2 matching 7 bases. This CDR3 is 13 amino acids long. The J segment lost 4 bases and the V segment lost 4 bases, leaving 4 bases of the junction unmatched. Germline loops: CDR1 MGHDK, CDR2 SYGVNS.

In this sample, this clonotype turned up many times. The rearrangement links TRBV9 to TRBJ2-1; D is perhaps TRBD2 (6 bases). The CDR3 has 15 residues. V lost 4 bases and J 4 bases, leaving 15 bases between the germline ends. Germline V gene data show CDR1 as SGDLS and CDR2 as YYNGEE. CDR3 DNA: TGTGCCAGCAGCCCCCGGGACTTCCCTTACAATGAGCAGTTCTTC. It encodes CASSPRDFPYNEQFF.

The rearrangement joins TRBV10-2 to TRBJ2-1, with no clear D. V shed 4 bases and J shed 6 bases, with 7 bases lying between them. Germline-derived CDR1 and CDR2 are WSHSY and SAAADI. CDR3 length equals 12 residues. CDR3 DNA: TGCGCCAGCAGTGGACTCGTCAATGAGCAGTTCTTC. This translates into CASSGLVNEQFF.

This chain joins TRBV12-3 or TRBV12-4 and TRBJ2-1; a weak D match, TRBD2 (5 bases). The CDR3 has 11 residues. Trimming cost V 4 bases and J 8 bases, with 6 bases left between them. The DNA of the CDR3 is TGTGCCAGCAGTTCCGGGGATGAGCAGTTCTTC. Its protein is CASSSGDEQFF.

The chain employs TRBV10-3 and TRBJ2-5; D might be TRBD1 (5 bases). Germline V CDR1 and CDR2: ENHRY, SYGVKD. The CDR3 length is 13 residues. V dropped 6 bases and J dropped 1 base, with 9 bases sitting between them. The CDR3 nucleotides read TGTGCCATCAGAGCAGGGTCCCAAGAGACCCAGTACTTC. This codes for CAIRAGSQETQYF.

As concerns this clonotype: One end of the junction varies from germline; a read error may be responsible. The chain employs TRBV4-1 and TRBJ2-2, with 7 positions matching TRBD1. The CDR3 loop spans 20 amino acids. In germline, CDR1 is MGHRA, CDR2 YSYEKL. DNA of the CDR3: TGCGCCAGCAGCAAAGAACGGGATAACAGGGGCCCAATGAACACCGGGGAGCTGTTTTTT. Encoded protein: CASSKERDNRGPMNTGELFF.

The sample holds a few counts of this clonotype. The chain joins TRBV27 to TRBJ2-1, with D possibly matching TRBD1 (5 bases). Trimming removed 4 bases from V and 7 bases from J, with 20 bases in between. Germline V gene lookup returns CDR1 MNHEY and CDR2 SMNVEV (reference sequence). The CDR3 consists of 16 residues. This CDR3 reads CASSSWQGAARNEQFF. The CDR3 bases are TGTGCCAGCAGTTCGTGGCAGGGCGCGGCCAGAAATGAGCAGTTCTTC.

The V and J genes are TRBV20-1 and TRBJ2-1, with a tentative D call TRBD1 (5 bases). The CDR3 spans 12 residues. Germline CDR1 is DFQATT and CDR2 is SNEGSKA (reference sequence). The V and J ends lost 7 bases and 7 bases respectively, with 14 bases between them. The chain's CDR3 is CSVPSPGNEQFF. The CDR3 nucleotides read TGCAGTGTTCCGTCCCCAGGGAATGAGCAGTTCTTC.

This clonotype was seen ten or more times. This rearrangement joins TRBV13 to TRBJ1-2; no firm D call. V was pared by 3 bases and J by 8 bases, with 10 bases between. The CDR3 spans 12 residues. Germline CDR1 and CDR2: PRHDT and FYEKMQ (reference sequence). The CDR3 reads CASSFDRQGYTF. The CDR3 nucleotides read TGTGCCAGCAGCTTCGACCGTCAAGGCTACACCTTC. The full variable domain, with the rest looked up from reference TRBV13 and TRBJ1-2, is AAGVIQSPRHLIKEKRETATLKCYPIPRHDTVYWYQQGPGQDPQFLISFYEKMQSDKGSIPDRFSAQQFSDYHSELNMSSLELGDSALYFCASSFDRQGYTFGSGTRLTVV.

This clonotype was found many times. This chain joins TRBV25-1 and TRBJ2-3, with TRBD1 matching over 9 bases. This CDR3 is 13 amino acids long. Trimming cost V 7 bases and J 4 bases; bases outside gene matches: 3. Germline V gene data show CDR1 as MGHDK and CDR2 as SYGVNS. DNA of the CDR3: TGTGCCAGCAAGGGACAGGGACCAGATACGCAGTATTTT. Translating it yields CASKGQGPDTQYF.

This clonotype was recorded a few times. This chain joins TRBV20-1 and TRBJ1-4, with 7 bases identical to TRBD1. Germline V gene data show CDR1 as DFQATT and CDR2 as SNEGSKA (reference sequence). V dropped 3 bases and J dropped 2; count of bases not matched to a gene: 9. The CDR3 totals 16 residues. CDR3 amino acids: CSARGQNPRTNEKLFF. The CDR3 coding sequence is TGCAGTGCTAGGGGACAGAACCCACGGACTAATGAAAAACTGTTTTTT.

This clonotype was recorded many times. The V gene is TRBV21-1, the J gene TRBJ2-7; whether TRBD1, the table's D call, matches the DNA was not checked. TRBV21-1 is a recognized pseudogene. The CDR3 is made up of 14 amino acids. CDR3 in amino acids: CASSKAPAQFEQYF. In nucleotides, the CDR3 is TGTGCCAGCAGCAAAGCCCCTGCTCAGTTCGAGCAGTACTTC.

At least ten counts were recorded for this clonotype. This rearrangement joins TRBV20-1 to TRBJ2-2; weak D call: TRBD1 (7 bases). The CDR3 totals 12 residues. Between the trimmed V and J ends, which lost 6 bases and 7 bases, there was a span of 12 bases. Germline lookup yields CDR1 DFQATT and CDR2 SNEGSKA (reference sequence). CDR3: CSAAGGGGELFF. In DNA, the CDR3 is TGCAGTGCCGCAGGGGGAGGCGGGGAGCTGTTTTTT.

The V call is TRBV28, the J call TRBJ1-1; 11 bases align to TRBD1. The CDR3 consists of 16 residues. J was trimmed by 4 bases and V by 5 bases; bases with no gene match: 9. CDR1 and CDR2 (germline): MDHEN, SYDVKM. In nucleotides, the CDR3 is TGTGCCAGCAGTCTGAAAACCGGGACAGGGGGCACTGAAGCTTTCTTT. Protein: CASSLKTGTGGTEAFF.

The rearrangement uses TRBV5-1 and TRBJ2-5; D remains unclear. Trimming stripped 7 bases from V and 3 bases from J, with 7 bases between. CDR3 length equals 11 residues. CDR1 SGHRS and CDR2 YFSETQ come from the germline V gene. CDR3 in amino acids: CASGMEETQYF. The CDR3 bases are TGCGCCAGCGGGATGGAAGAGACCCAGTACTTC.

The chain carries TRBV15 and TRBJ2-5, with 11 positions matching TRBD2. In germline, CDR1 is LNHNV, CDR2 YYDKDF (reference sequence). CDR3 length equals 15 residues. J lost 4 bases, V lost 3 bases, and 4 bases had no gene match. CDR3 coding DNA: TGTGCCACCAGCAGGGGACTAGCGGTAGGAGAGACCCAGTACTTC. It translates to CATSRGLAVGETQYF.

The chain links TRBV7-9 to TRBJ2-3, with D perhaps TRBD1 (5 bases). Germline CDR1 is SEHNR and CDR2 is FQNEAQ (reference sequence). This CDR3 is 15 amino acids long. V was pared by 3 bases and J by 2 bases, with 12 bases between. CDR3 in DNA: TGTGCCAGCAGCTTTTCGGCAGGGCCCACAGATACGCAGTATTTT. Its protein is CASSFSAGPTDTQYF.

This clonotype has a handful of counts. The chain links TRBV7-2 to TRBJ2-3; 12 bases line up with TRBD2. CDR3 length equals 16 residues. Germline values: CDR1 SGHTA, CDR2 FQGNSA. Trimming at V came to 5 bases and at J to 7 bases, leaving 10 bases not matched to a gene. The CDR3, as DNA: TGTGCCAGCAGCAACCTAGCGGGGGGGCTAAGTAATACGCAGTATTTT. Protein product: CASSNLAGGLSNTQYF.

The CDR3 here is CASSRGGDNTEAFF. The CDR3, as DNA: TGCGCCAGCAGCCGGGGGGGGGATAACACTGAAGCTTTCTTT. This chain uses TRBV5-1 with TRBJ1-1; tentative D call: TRBD1 (5 bases). The V end was cut by 4 bases, the J end by 2 bases, with 12 bases between. The CDR3 loop spans 14 amino acids. From germline, CDR1 is SGHRS and CDR2 YFSETQ.

The chain uses TRBV5-4 and TRBJ2-3, with 9 bases that match TRBD2. Per the germline V gene, CDR1 is SGHNT and CDR2 is YYREEE (reference sequence). The V and J ends lost 1 base and 7 bases, in that order; junction bases with no gene match: 13. This CDR3 is 17 amino acids long. The CDR3 DNA reads as TGTGCCAGCAGCTTGCCGGCAACGGGACTAGCTACAAATACGCAGTATTTT. Translating gives CASSLPATGLATNTQYF.

The CDR3 nucleotides read TGTGCCAGCAGTTTACCGACAGGGGTTTCTAAGAATGAGCAGTTCTTC. Protein product: CASSLPTGVSKNEQFF. The chain carries TRBV12-3 or TRBV12-4 and TRBJ2-1; 8 bases line up with TRBD1. There are 16 residues in the CDR3. The ends lost 2 bases at V and 7 bases at J; junction bases unmatched: 10.

At least ten counts were recorded for this clonotype. The chain uses TRBV24-1 and TRBJ2-3; D unresolved. Looked up from germline, CDR1 is KGHDR and CDR2 is SFDVKD. CDR3 size: 12 residues. V lost 3 bases, J lost 4 bases, and 4 bases lay in between. CDR3 sequence (DNA): TGTGCCACCAGTGATGTTGCAGATACGCAGTATTTT. Amino acids: CATSDVADTQYF.

A few counts support this clonotype. Relative to the germline gene, one junction end is altered; a read error may explain this. The J gene is TRBJ2-2, the V gene TRBV12-3 or TRBV12-4; possible D gene TRBD2, 6 bases. The length of the CDR3 is 14 residues. This chain's CDR3 is CASSLGTDGGELFF. Here the CDR3 DNA reads TGTGCCAGCAGCTTAGGGACTGATGGGGGGGAGCTGTTTTTT.